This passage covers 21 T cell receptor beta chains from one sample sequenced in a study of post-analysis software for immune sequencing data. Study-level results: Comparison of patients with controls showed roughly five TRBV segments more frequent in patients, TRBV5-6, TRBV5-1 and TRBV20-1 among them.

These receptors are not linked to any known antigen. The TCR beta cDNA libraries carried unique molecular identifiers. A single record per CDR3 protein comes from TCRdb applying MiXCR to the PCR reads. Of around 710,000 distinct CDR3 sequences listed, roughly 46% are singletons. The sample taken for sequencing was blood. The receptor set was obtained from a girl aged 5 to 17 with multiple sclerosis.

The CDR3 loop is CASRAGETYNEQYF. The CDR3 bases are TGTGCCAGTAGGGCGGGAGAAACCTACAATGAGCAGTACTTC. The J gene is TRBJ2-1, the V gene TRBV7-2, with 7 nucleotides matching TRBD2. Judging by the DNA end, TRBJ2-7 fits better; the J call may be wrong. The germline V gene encodes CDR1 SGHTA and CDR2 FQGNSA. The CDR3 spans 14 residues.

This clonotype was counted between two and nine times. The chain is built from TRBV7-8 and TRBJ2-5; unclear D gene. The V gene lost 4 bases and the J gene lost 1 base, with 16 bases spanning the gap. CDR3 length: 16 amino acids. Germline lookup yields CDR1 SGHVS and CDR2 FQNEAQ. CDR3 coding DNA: TGTGCCAGCAGCTCTAACTTCGGACGGCTCCAAGAGACCCAGTACTTC. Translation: CASSSNFGRLQETQYF.

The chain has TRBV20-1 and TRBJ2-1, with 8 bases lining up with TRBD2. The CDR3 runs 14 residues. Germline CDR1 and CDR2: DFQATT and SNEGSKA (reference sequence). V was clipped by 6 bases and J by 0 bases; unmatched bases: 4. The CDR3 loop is CSALGTSSYNEQFF. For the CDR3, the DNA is TGCAGTGCCCTCGGGACTAGCTCCTACAATGAGCAGTTCTTC.

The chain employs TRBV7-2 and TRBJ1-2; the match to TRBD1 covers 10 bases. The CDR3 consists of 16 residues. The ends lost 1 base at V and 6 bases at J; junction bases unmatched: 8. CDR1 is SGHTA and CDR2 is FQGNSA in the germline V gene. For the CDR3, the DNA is TGTGCCAGCAGCTTAGGAGGGACAGGGGCTAATGATGGCTACACCTTC. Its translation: CASSLGGTGANDGYTF.

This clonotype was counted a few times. The CDR3 loop reads CASSPTRTGDTQYF. Here the CDR3 DNA reads TGTGCCAGCAGCCCGACTAGAACGGGAGATACGCAGTATTTT. V gene TRBV7-3 combines with J gene TRBJ2-3, with a weak D call TRBD2 (6 bases). The CDR3 is made up of 14 amino acids. V gave up 5 bases and J gave up 5 bases, with 14 bases separating them. Germline lookup yields CDR1 SGHTA and CDR2 FQGTGA.

Here the CDR3 DNA reads TGTGCCAGCAGCCACTATCCGGGGACGCAGTATTTT. Translating gives CASSHYPGTQYF. This rearrangement joins TRBV25-1 to TRBJ2-3; D might be TRBD2 (5 bases). Germline V gene data show CDR1 as MGHDK and CDR2 as SYGVNS. The germline V and J ends were trimmed by 6 bases and 9 bases, with 13 bases remaining between them. The CDR3 contains 12 residues.

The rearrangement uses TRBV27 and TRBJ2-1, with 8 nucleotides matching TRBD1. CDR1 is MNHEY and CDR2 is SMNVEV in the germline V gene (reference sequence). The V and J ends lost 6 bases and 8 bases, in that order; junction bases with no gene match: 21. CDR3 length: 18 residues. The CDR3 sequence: CASSTRTGKGSWVDEQFF. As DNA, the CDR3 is TGTGCCAGCAGCACCCGGACAGGGAAGGGTTCATGGGTCGATGAGCAGTTCTTC.

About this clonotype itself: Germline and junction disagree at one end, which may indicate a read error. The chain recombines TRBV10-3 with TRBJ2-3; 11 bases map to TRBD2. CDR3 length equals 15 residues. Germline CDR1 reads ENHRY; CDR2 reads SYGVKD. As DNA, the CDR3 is TGTACCATCAGCACTAGCGGGAGATCAGAAAATACGCAGTATTTT. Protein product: CTISTSGRSENTQYF.

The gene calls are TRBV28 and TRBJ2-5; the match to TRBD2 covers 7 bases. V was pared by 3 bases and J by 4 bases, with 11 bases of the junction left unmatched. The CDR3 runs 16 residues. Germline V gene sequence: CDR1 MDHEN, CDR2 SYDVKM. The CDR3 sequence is CASSFLGRGSGETQYF. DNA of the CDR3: TGTGCCAGCAGTTTCTTGGGGAGGGGTAGCGGAGAGACCCAGTACTTC.

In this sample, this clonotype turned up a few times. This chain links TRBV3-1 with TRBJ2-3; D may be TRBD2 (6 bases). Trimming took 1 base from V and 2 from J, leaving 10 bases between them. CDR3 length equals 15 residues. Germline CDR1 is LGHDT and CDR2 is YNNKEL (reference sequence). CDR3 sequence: CASSQGGGATDTQYF. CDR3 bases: TGTGCCAGCAGCCAAGGTGGCGGGGCCACAGATACGCAGTATTTT.

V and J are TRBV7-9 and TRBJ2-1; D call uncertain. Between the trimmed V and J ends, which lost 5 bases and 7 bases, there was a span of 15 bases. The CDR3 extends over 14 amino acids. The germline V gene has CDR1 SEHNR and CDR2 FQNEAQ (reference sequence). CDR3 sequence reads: CASSPPTGGNEQFF. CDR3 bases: TGTGCCAGCAGCCCCCCTACTGGTGGGAATGAGCAGTTCTTC.

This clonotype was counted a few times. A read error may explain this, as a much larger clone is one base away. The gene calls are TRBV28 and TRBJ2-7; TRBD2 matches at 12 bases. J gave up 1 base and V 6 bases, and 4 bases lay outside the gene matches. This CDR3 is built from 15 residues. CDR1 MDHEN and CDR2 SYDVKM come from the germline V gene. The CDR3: CASSHGLAGSYEQYF. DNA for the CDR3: TGTGCCAGCAGCCACGGACTAGCGGGGTCCTACGAGCAGTACTTC.

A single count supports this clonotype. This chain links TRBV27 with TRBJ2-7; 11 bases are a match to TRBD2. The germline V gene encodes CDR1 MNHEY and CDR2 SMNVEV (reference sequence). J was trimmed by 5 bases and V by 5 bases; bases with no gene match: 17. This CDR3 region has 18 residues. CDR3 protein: CASSQRASGRRPIDEQYF. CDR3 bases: TGTGCCAGCAGTCAGAGGGCTAGCGGGAGGAGGCCAATAGACGAGCAGTACTTC.

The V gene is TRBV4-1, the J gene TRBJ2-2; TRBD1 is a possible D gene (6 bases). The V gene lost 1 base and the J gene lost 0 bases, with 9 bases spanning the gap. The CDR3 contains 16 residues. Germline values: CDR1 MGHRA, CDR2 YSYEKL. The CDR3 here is CASSQAWTANTGELFF. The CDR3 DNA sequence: TGCGCCAGCAGCCAAGCATGGACAGCGAACACCGGGGAGCTGTTTTTT.

CDR3 amino acids: CSARDTRLGGANVLTF. The CDR3 bases are TGCAGCGCCCGGGACACACGTCTAGGTGGGGCCAACGTCCTGACTTTC. The rearrangement joins TRBV29-1 to TRBJ2-6, with D perhaps TRBD1 (6 bases). The CDR3 contains 16 residues. In germline, CDR1 is SQVTM, CDR2 ANQGSEA. V gave up 7 bases and J gave up 3 bases, with 19 bases separating them. Using reference TRBV29-1 and TRBJ2-6 for the parts outside the CDR3, the full variable domain is SAVISQKPSRDICQRGTSLTIQCQVDSQVTMMFWYRQQPGQSLTLIATANQGSEATYESGFVIDKFPISRPNLTFSTLTVSNMSPEDSSIYLCSARDTRLGGANVLTFGAGSRLTVL.

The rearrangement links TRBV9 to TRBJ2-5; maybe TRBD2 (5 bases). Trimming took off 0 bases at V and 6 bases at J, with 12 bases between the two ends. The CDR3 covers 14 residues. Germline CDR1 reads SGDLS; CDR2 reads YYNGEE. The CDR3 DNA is TGTGCCAGCAGCGTAGCCTCGGGGTTCCAGACCCAGTACTTC. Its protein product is CASSVASGFQTQYF.

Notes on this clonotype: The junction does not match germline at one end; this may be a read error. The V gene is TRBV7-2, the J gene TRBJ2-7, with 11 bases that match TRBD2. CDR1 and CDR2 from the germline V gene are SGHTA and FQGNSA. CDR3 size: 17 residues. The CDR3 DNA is TGTGCCAGCGGCTTAGTGGTAGCGGGAGGGCCCCTCTACGAGCAGTACTTC. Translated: CASGLVVAGGPLYEQYF. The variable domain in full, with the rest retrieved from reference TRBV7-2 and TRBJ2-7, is GAGVSQSPSNKVTEKGKDVELRCDPISGHTALYWYRQSLGQGLEFLIYFQGNSAPDKSGLPSDRFSAERTGGSVSTLTIQRTQQEDSAVYLCASGLVVAGGPLYEQYFGPGTRLTVT.

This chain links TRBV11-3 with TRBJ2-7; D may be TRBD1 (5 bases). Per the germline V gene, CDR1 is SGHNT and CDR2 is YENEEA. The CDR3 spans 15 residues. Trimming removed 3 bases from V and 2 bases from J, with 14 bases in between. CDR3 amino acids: CASSLGQVRAYEQYF. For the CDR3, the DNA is TGTGCCAGCAGCTTGGGGCAGGTCAGAGCCTACGAGCAGTACTTC.

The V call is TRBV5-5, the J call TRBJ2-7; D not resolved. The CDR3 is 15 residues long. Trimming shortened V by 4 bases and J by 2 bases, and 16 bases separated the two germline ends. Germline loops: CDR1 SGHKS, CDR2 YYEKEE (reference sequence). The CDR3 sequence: CASSKDGPTAYEQYF. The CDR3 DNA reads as TGTGCCAGCAGCAAGGACGGACCCACCGCCTACGAGCAGTACTTC.

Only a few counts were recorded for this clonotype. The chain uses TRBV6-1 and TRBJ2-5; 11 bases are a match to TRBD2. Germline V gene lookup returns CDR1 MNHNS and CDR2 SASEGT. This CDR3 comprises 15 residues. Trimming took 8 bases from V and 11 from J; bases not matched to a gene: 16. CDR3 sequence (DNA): TGTGCCAGCCACCCTAAAACTAGCGGGAGCGGGGAGCAGTACTTC. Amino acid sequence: CASHPKTSGSGEQYF.

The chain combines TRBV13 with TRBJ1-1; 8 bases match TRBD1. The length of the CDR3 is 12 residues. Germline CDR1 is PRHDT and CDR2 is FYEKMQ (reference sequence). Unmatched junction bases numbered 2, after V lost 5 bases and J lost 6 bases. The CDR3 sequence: CASSGRGPEAFF. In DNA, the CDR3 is TGTGCCAGCAGCGGCAGGGGGCCTGAAGCTTTCTTT.